This T cell receptor beta chain was recorded in a study of shared clonotypes between healthy human individuals. This clone showed up just a few times. Every subset had its genomic DNA shared out evenly among several immunoSEQ plates. Template for every sorted-subset replicate PCR totaled around 200 ng DNA, some 30,000 T cell genomes. Produced via immunoSEQ multiplex PCR; TCRdb's table is partial and in-frame only. The table includes some 200,000 clones, around 63% detected once. The sequence derives from a man aged 30 to 39 in good health. Sequenced material: memory CD4+ T cells sorted from blood. The subset: CD45RA-negative fraction.

The CDR3 here is CASSYPNGEAFF. In DNA, the CDR3 is TGTGCCAGCAGTTACCCGAACGGTGAAGCTTTCTTT. This sequence joins TRBV6-6 and TRBJ1-1, with no clear D. V shed 2 bases and J shed 7 bases, with 8 bases lying between them. Germline CDR1 is MNHNY and CDR2 is SVGAGI (reference sequence). The CDR3 has 12 amino acids.